Presented here are 14 T cell receptor beta chains from one specimen sequenced in a study of T-cell reconstitution after alpha-beta-depleted transplantation in children. Unique molecular identifiers were incorporated into the prepared TCRbeta library. TCRdb passed the PCR reads through MiXCR, listing each CDR3 protein once. The sample holds approximately 150,000 distinct CDR3 sequences, about 8.8% seen once. The material sequenced was PBMCs, mostly from graft donor cells, taken 180 days after TCRalphabeta/CD19-depleted stem cell transplant. The receptors here all came from a female patient between 2 and 10 years old who had a stem cell transplant for congenital amegakaryocytic thrombocytopenia, so the T cells may come from the graft donor.

With regard to this clonotype: The junction departs from germline at one end; a sequencing error may be responsible. V gene TRBV11-2 combines with J gene TRBJ2-3; 13 bases line up with TRBD2. The germline CDR1 and CDR2 sequences are SGHAT and FQNNGV. This CDR3 comprises 14 residues. CDR3 sequence: CARSGTSGIDTQYF. In DNA form, the CDR3 reads TGTGCCCGCAGCGGGACTAGCGGGATTGATACGCAGTATTTT.

The V and J genes are TRBV12-3 or TRBV12-4 and TRBJ1-5; no definite D call. The V gene lost 4 bases and the J gene lost 4 bases, with 11 bases spanning the gap. This CDR3 is built from 14 residues. The CDR3 coding sequence is TGTGCCAGCAGTTCAGCTCAATCGAATCAGCCCCAGCATTTT. This gives the protein CASSSAQSNQPQHF.

This clonotype was detected many times. The rearrangement links TRBV14 to TRBJ2-2; D gene uncertain. The CDR3 covers 13 residues. The germline V gene has CDR1 SGHDN and CDR2 FVKESK. V was clipped by 2 bases and J by 3 bases, with 4 bases between them. The CDR3 region is CASSQLYTGELFF. CDR3 nucleotide sequence: TGTGCCAGCAGCCAACTTTACACCGGGGAGCTGTTTTTT.

This clonotype was picked up a small number of times. V is TRBV18 and J is TRBJ1-1; TRBD1 aligns across 7 bases. Per the germline V gene, CDR1 is KGHSH and CDR2 is LQKENI. This CDR3 is 14 amino acids long. After removal of 5 bases from V and 3 bases from J, the junction contained 6 bases not matched to a gene. CDR3 sequence: CASSDATGYTEAFF. For the CDR3, the DNA is TGTGCCAGCTCAGATGCGACAGGGTACACTGAAGCTTTCTTT.

The genes are TRBV21-1 and TRBJ1-5. TRBV21-1 is labeled a pseudogene. This CDR3 is 18 amino acids long. The CDR3 protein is CASSKDKGRPYSNQPQHF. CDR3 DNA sequence: TGTGCCAGCAGCAAAGATAAGGGCAGGCCATATAGCAATCAGCCCCAGCATTTT.

Ten or more counts support this clonotype. The chain couples TRBV10-3 to TRBJ1-2, with no clear D. V lost 8 bases, J lost 3 bases, and 13 bases lay in between. Germline assignment: CDR1 ENHRY and CDR2 SYGVKD. This CDR3 comprises 13 residues. The CDR3 loop reads CAIGLESYYGYTF. The CDR3 nucleotides are TGTGCCATCGGGTTAGAGAGTTACTATGGCTACACCTTC.

This clonotype was counted many times. V usage is TRBV12-3 or TRBV12-4 and J usage is TRBJ2-1, with 8 bases lining up with TRBD2. V trimming: 4 bases; J trimming: 9 bases; junction bases outside the gene matches: 8. The CDR3 loop spans 14 amino acids. CDR3 nucleotides: TGTGCCAGCAGTTCGGGGTATAGCGGGGCTGAGCAGTTCTTC. This encodes CASSSGYSGAEQFF.

The rearrangement uses TRBV20-1 and TRBJ1-2; the match to TRBD1 covers 7 bases. This CDR3 region has 12 residues. Trimming took 6 bases from V and 10 from J; bases not matched to a gene: 11. Germline values: CDR1 DFQATT, CDR2 SNEGSKA (reference sequence). The CDR3 loop reads CSADRVPRVYTF. CDR3 coding DNA: TGCAGTGCCGACAGGGTGCCCCGTGTCTACACCTTC.

This clonotype was counted ten times or more. The rearrangement joins TRBV12-3 or TRBV12-4 to TRBJ2-2; 8 bases fit TRBD2. The CDR3 extends over 17 amino acids. Unmatched junction bases numbered 13, after V lost 3 bases and J lost 7 bases. Here the CDR3 reads CASSFSGRVLIVGELFF. Written as DNA, the CDR3 is TGTGCCAGCAGTTTTTCCGGGAGGGTCCTTATTGTCGGGGAGCTGTTTTTT.

This clonotype is categorized as medium-sized. Written as DNA, the CDR3 is TGCGCCAGCTCTCAGAACACCTACAATGAGCAGTTCTTC. This translates into CASSQNTYNEQFF. The V call is TRBV5-1, the J call TRBJ2-1; D is unclear. V was cut by 7 bases and J by 2 bases, with 10 bases left in between. CDR3 length: 13 residues. Germline CDR1 SGHRS, CDR2 YFSETQ.

This clonotype was recorded many times. The V gene is TRBV5-4, the J gene TRBJ2-7; 7 nucleotides line up with TRBD1. The CDR3 spans 14 residues. Losses at the gene ends were 1 base for V and 6 bases for J; bases not matched to a gene: 7. Germline lookup yields CDR1 SGHNT and CDR2 YYREEE (reference sequence). CDR3 sequence: CASSLLRDSGEQYF. The DNA of the CDR3 is TGTGCCAGCAGCTTGTTACGGGACAGCGGCGAGCAGTACTTC.

This clonotype has ten or more counts. The CDR3 loop is CSAGGIGEAFF. The CDR3 bases are TGCAGTGCCGGGGGTATAGGAGAAGCTTTCTTT. The rearrangement uses TRBV20-1 and TRBJ1-1; tentative D call: TRBD1 (5 bases). The CDR3 spans 11 residues. Germline CDR1 DFQATT, CDR2 SNEGSKA (reference sequence). Deletions cut 6 bases from V and 8 bases from J, with 13 bases between.

Ten or more counts support this clonotype. V and J are TRBV7-2 and TRBJ2-3; 7 nucleotides line up with TRBD2. The length of the CDR3 is 15 residues. CDR1 and CDR2 from the germline V gene are SGHTA and FQGNSA. V shed 3 bases, J shed 2 bases, and the junction held 5 bases outside the gene matches. CDR3 in amino acids: CASSLRAGDTDTQYF. The CDR3 coding sequence is TGTGCCAGCAGCTTGAGGGCGGGAGACACAGATACGCAGTATTTT.

The rearrangement uses TRBV7-9 and TRBJ2-7, with 10 bases aligning to TRBD1. Per germline, CDR1 SEHNR and CDR2 FQNEAQ (reference sequence). The V and J ends lost 5 bases and 5 bases, in that order; junction bases with no gene match: 15. CDR3 size: 17 residues. CDR3 DNA: TGTGCCAGCAGCCATCGACAGGGGGCGCTTGAAGGGGACGAGCAGTACTTC. Residues: CASSHRQGALEGDEQYF.